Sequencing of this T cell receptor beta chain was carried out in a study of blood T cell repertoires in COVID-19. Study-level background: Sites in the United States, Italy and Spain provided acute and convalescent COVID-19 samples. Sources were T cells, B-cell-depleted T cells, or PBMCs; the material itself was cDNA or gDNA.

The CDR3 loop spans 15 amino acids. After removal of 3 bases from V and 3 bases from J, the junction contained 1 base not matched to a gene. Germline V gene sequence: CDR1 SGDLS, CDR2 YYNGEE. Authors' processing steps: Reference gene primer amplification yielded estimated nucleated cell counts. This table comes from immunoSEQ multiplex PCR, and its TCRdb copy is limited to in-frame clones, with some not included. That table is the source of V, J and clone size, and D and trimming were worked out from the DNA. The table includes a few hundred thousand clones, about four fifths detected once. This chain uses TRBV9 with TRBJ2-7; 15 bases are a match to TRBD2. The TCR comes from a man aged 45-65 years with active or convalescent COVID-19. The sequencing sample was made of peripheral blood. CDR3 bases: TGTGCCAGCAGCGAGGGACTAGCGGGAGGCTACGAGCAGTACTTC. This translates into CASSEGLAGGYEQYF.